These 21 T cell receptor beta chains share one sample of origin, sequenced in a study of PD-1 blockade in classical Hodgkin lymphoma. Brentuximab vedotin exposure varied, and every patient relapsed after autologous stem cell transplantation. Sequencing used immunoSEQ multiplex PCR; TCRdb keeps in-frame clones, though not all of them. Here the sample spans some 43,000 clones, around 86% being singletons. The sequenced sample was peripheral blood mononuclear cells (PBMCs), obtained before the second cycle of nivolumab. Every receptor here comes from a human donor with classical Hodgkin lymphoma.

The gene calls are TRBV19 and TRBJ1-6; D might be TRBD1 (6 bases). Germline CDR1 LNHDA, CDR2 SQIVND (reference sequence). The V gene lost 7 bases and the J gene lost 9 bases, with 19 bases spanning the gap. The CDR3 has 15 residues. CDR3 DNA: TGTGCCAGTACTCCCGGGGGCAGGGGAAGTTCACCCCTCCACTTT. Protein: CASTPGGRGSSPLHF.

This clone was recorded only once. This chain connects TRBV19 to TRBJ1-2; the match to TRBD1 covers 11 bases. CDR3 length: 15 residues. Germline V gene sequence: CDR1 LNHDA, CDR2 SQIVND (reference sequence). Trimming removed 5 bases from V and 3 bases from J; junction bases left unmatched: 5. The CDR3 nucleotides read TGTGCCAGTAGTGTCGGGACAGGGGGTTACTATGGCTACACCTTC. Translating it yields CASSVGTGGYYGYTF.

CDR3: CASSFRGEQYF. CDR3 DNA: TGTGCCAGCAGTTTCAGGGGCGAGCAGTACTTC. The chain employs TRBV27 and TRBJ2-7, with D possibly TRBD1 on 6 matching bases. From germline, CDR1 is MNHEY and CDR2 SMNVEV (reference sequence). The CDR3 is 11 amino acids. V shed 3 bases and J shed 6 bases, with 6 bases lying between them.

This chain's CDR3 is CASSEGQGPNEQYF. The CDR3 DNA is TGTGCCAGCAGTGAGGGACAGGGGCCGAACGAGCAGTACTTC. V gene TRBV2 combines with J gene TRBJ2-7; 10 positions match TRBD1. The CDR3 runs 14 residues. The V and J ends lost 3 bases and 5 bases, in that order; junction bases with no gene match: 4. Germline V lookup: CDR1 SNHLY, CDR2 FYNNEI.

This chain uses TRBV9 with TRBJ2-1, with TRBD2 matching over 8 bases. The CDR3 runs to 15 residues. V shed 6 bases and J 5 bases; nucleotides not matched to a gene: 10. Germline lookup yields CDR1 SGDLS and CDR2 YYNGEE. The CDR3 nucleotides are TGTGCCAGCACCCCCGGGGGGGGGCCGCACAATGAGCAGTTCTTC. This codes for CASTPGGGPHNEQFF.

This clone appeared a single time. The chain links TRBV5-1 to TRBJ2-1; 15 bases are a match to TRBD2. Per the germline V gene, CDR1 is SGHRS and CDR2 is YFSETQ. Trimming cost V 0 bases and J 8 bases; bases outside gene matches: 3. The CDR3 spans 16 residues. In DNA, the CDR3 is TGCGCCAGCAGCTTGGGGACTAGCGGGGGGGCCTATGAGCAGTTCTTC. Residues: CASSLGTSGGAYEQFF.

The chain recombines TRBV7-9 with TRBJ2-1; TRBD2 is a possible D gene (5 bases). Germline CDR1 reads SEHNR; CDR2 reads FQNEAQ (reference sequence). This CDR3 has 15 amino acids. Deletions cut 4 bases from V and 5 bases from J, with 15 bases between. The CDR3 is CASSYGVPRDNEQFF. The DNA for the CDR3 is TGTGCCAGCAGCTACGGGGTCCCGAGGGACAATGAGCAGTTCTTC.

This chain links TRBV19 with TRBJ2-3; no reliable D call. Deletions cut 3 bases from V and 2 bases from J, with 12 bases between. The CDR3 contains 15 residues. Looked up from germline, CDR1 is LNHDA and CDR2 is SQIVND (reference sequence). The DNA for the CDR3 is TGTGCCAGTAGTATTAGGCAGGAAAACACAGATACGCAGTATTTT. This codes for CASSIRQENTDTQYF.

This chain connects TRBV14 to TRBJ2-3, with 7 bases aligning to TRBD1. Germline trimming cut 1 base from V and 1 base from J; bases unmatched to any gene: 2. Germline loops: CDR1 SGHDN, CDR2 FVKESK. The CDR3 has 15 residues. This chain's CDR3 is CASSQVGTGTDTQYF. CDR3 sequence (DNA): TGTGCCAGCAGCCAAGTGGGGACAGGCACAGATACGCAGTATTTT.

The chain is built from TRBV4-1 and TRBJ2-5, with D possibly being TRBD1 or TRBD2 (5 bases each). Germline loops: CDR1 MGHRA, CDR2 YSYEKL. Trimming shortened V by 5 bases and J by 3 bases, and 13 bases separated the two germline ends. CDR3 length equals 14 residues. The CDR3 reads CASSTRDLEETQYF. CDR3 DNA: TGCGCCAGCAGCACTCGGGACCTAGAAGAGACCCAGTACTTC.

The CDR3 spells CASSLRQGFSTDTQYF. DNA of the CDR3: TGTGCCAGCAGCCTTCGACAGGGGTTTTCTACAGATACGCAGTATTTT. V usage is TRBV7-8 and J usage is TRBJ2-3; 8 bases match TRBD1. This CDR3 comprises 16 residues. Germline loops: CDR1 SGHVS, CDR2 FQNEAQ. The junction had 10 bases not matched to a gene; V was cut back by 5 bases and J by 3 bases.

The rearrangement links TRBV7-8 to TRBJ2-3; 13 bases match TRBD2. There are 17 residues in the CDR3. Germline CDR1 is SGHVS and CDR2 is FQNEAQ. V lost 6 bases to trimming and J lost 7 bases; unmatched junction nucleotides: 13. As DNA, the CDR3 is TGTGCCAGCAGTTCAGACCGGGGACTAGCGGGACCTTATACGCAGTATTTT. Its translation: CASSSDRGLAGPYTQYF.

The chain couples TRBV5-1 to TRBJ2-7, with 10 bases matching TRBD2. The CDR3 runs to 14 residues. CDR1 is SGHRS, CDR2 YFSETQ, per germline. The junction had 4 bases not matched to a gene; V was cut back by 4 bases and J by 3 bases. The CDR3 is CASSRTSGNYEQYF. CDR3 nucleotide sequence: TGCGCCAGCAGCCGGACTAGCGGAAACTACGAGCAGTACTTC.

This clone appeared a single time. This chain joins TRBV27 and TRBJ2-2; TRBD1 matches at 12 bases. The CDR3 sequence is 16 residues long. Unmatched junction bases numbered 5, after V lost 1 base and J lost 8 bases. Germline V gene lookup returns CDR1 MNHEY and CDR2 SMNVEV (reference sequence). DNA of the CDR3: TGTGCCAGCAGTTTATTGTCGGGACAGGGGGCGGGGGAGCTGTTTTTT. It codes for CASSLLSGQGAGELFF.

The chain couples TRBV4-1 to TRBJ2-3, with 8 nucleotides matching TRBD1. V was clipped by 4 bases and J by 3 bases; unmatched bases: 9. The CDR3 spans 16 residues. CDR1 is MGHRA and CDR2 is YSYEKL in the germline V gene. CDR3 nucleotides: TGCGCCAGCAGCCCTGGACAGGGAGTTTTTACAGATACGCAGTATTTT. This sequence encodes CASSPGQGVFTDTQYF.

CDR3 protein: CASSLPVNTEAFF. The CDR3 DNA reads as TGTGCCAGCAGTTTACCAGTGAACACTGAAGCTTTCTTT. This sequence joins TRBV28 and TRBJ1-1, with D uncertain. Trimming pared 2 bases from V and 0 bases from J, leaving 4 bases between. CDR1 is MDHEN, CDR2 SYDVKM, per germline. The CDR3 is 13 amino acids.

The rearrangement joins TRBV28 to TRBJ1-6; D call uncertain. V was trimmed by 3 bases and J by 8 bases, leaving 8 bases between them. CDR3 length equals 13 residues. Germline V CDR1 and CDR2: MDHEN, SYDVKM. CDR3 in DNA: TGTGCCAGCAGTTTGGGGTGGGATTCACCCCTCCACTTT. This translates into CASSLGWDSPLHF.

V gene TRBV10-3 combines with J gene TRBJ2-7; D is possibly TRBD1 or TRBD2 (6 bases each). Trimming shortened V by 2 bases and J by 1 base, and 9 bases separated the two germline ends. The CDR3 consists of 14 residues. The germline CDR1 and CDR2 sequences are ENHRY and SYGVKD. DNA of the CDR3: TGTGCCATCAGTGAGATAGGGGGGTCCTACGAGCAGTACTTC. Residues: CAISEIGGSYEQYF.

The chain links TRBV2 to TRBJ1-2, with 11 bases identical to TRBD1. Germline V lookup: CDR1 SNHLY, CDR2 FYNNEI. Unmatched junction bases numbered 13, after V lost 3 bases and J lost 4 bases. The CDR3 runs to 18 residues. The CDR3 sequence: CASSEDRGQSPKGYGYTF. CDR3 coding DNA: TGTGCCAGCAGTGAGGACAGGGGGCAGTCCCCTAAAGGCTATGGCTACACCTTC.

This clone appeared once. The chain links TRBV5-1 to TRBJ2-3, with 8 bases aligning to TRBD1. CDR3 length equals 16 residues. After removal of 4 bases from V and 2 bases from J, the junction contained 9 bases not matched to a gene. Germline CDR1 and CDR2: SGHRS and YFSETQ. CDR3 sequence: CASSDGVTGVTDTQYF. As DNA, the CDR3 is TGCGCCAGCAGCGATGGGGTGACAGGGGTCACAGATACGCAGTATTTT.

This clone was detected only once. This chain connects TRBV7-6 to TRBJ2-5; a weak D match, TRBD2 (5 bases). CDR1 and CDR2 from the germline V gene are SGHVS and FNYEAQ. The CDR3 is 15 amino acids. Trimming removed 5 bases at V and 4 bases at J, with 17 bases between. The CDR3 loop reads CASSMNEGRGETQYF. CDR3 sequence (DNA): TGTGCCAGCAGCATGAACGAGGGAAGAGGAGAGACCCAGTACTTC.